This T cell receptor (beta chain) was found in a study of T cells in Graves' hyperthyroidism and ophthalmopathy. The CDR3 is 12 residues long. Trimming removed 7 bases from V and 9 bases from J, with 14 bases in between. Germline V gives CDR1 SNHLY, CDR2 FYNNEI. The sample holds a few counts of this clonotype. Regions amplified from RNA transcripts were the TCR beta CDR3 regions. HTBI primers were employed in a first-round RT-PCR of the TCR CDR3. TCRdb called the multiplex PCR reads again in MiXCR, with one record for every CDR3 protein. The data contain hundreds of thousands of distinct CDR3 sequences, around 13% of them singletons.

The chain has TRBV2 and TRBJ2-3, with D possibly being TRBD1 or TRBD2 (6 bases each). The sequence was collected from a woman between 18 and 29 years old with Graves' hyperthyroidism. Sequenced sample: blood. The CDR3 reads CASTNGGETQYF. The CDR3 nucleotides are TGTGCCAGCACTAACGGGGGCGAAACGCAGTATTTT.